This TCR beta chain appears in the sequencing data of a study of cytomegalovirus exposure and HLA in healthy donors. PCR primers comprised 60 Vbeta and 13 Jbeta primers. Profiling relied on immunoSEQ multiplex PCR, and the TCRdb table lists in-frame clones only, not all of them. The sample includes tens of thousands of clones, just under 80% of them seen just once. The material sequenced was PBMCs. The clonotype comes from a male donor in good health and CMV-seropositive.

CDR3 bases: TGCGCCAGCAGCCTCGAGGCTAATGAAAAACTGTTTTTT. Its protein product is CASSLEANEKLFF. The chain recombines TRBV4-1 with TRBJ1-4; D is unclear. CDR1 MGHRA and CDR2 YSYEKL come from the germline V gene. V was cut by 4 bases and J by 3 bases, with 6 bases left in between. There are 13 residues in the CDR3.